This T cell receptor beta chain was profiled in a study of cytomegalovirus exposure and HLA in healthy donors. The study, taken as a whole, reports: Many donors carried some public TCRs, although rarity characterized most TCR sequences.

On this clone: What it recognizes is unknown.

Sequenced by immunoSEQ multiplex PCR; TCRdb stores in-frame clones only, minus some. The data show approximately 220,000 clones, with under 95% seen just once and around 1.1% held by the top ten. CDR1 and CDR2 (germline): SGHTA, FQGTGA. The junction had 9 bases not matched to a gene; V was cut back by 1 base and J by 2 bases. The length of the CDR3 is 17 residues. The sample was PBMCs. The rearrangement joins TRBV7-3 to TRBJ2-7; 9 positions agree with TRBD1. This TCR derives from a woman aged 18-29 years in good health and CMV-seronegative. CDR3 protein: CASSLRGPGTGTYEQYF. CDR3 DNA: TGTGCCAGCAGCTTAAGGGGTCCCGGGACAGGGACCTACGAGCAGTACTTC.